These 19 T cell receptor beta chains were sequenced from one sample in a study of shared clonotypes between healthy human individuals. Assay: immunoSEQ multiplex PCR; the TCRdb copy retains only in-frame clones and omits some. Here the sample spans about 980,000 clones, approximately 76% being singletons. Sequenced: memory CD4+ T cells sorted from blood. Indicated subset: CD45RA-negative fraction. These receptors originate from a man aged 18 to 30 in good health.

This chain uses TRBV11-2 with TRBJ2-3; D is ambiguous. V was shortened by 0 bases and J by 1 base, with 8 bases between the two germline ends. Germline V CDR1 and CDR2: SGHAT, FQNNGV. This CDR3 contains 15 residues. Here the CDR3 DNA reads TGTGCCAGCAGCTTAGATTCTTACCGCACAGATACGCAGTATTTT. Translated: CASSLDSYRTDTQYF.

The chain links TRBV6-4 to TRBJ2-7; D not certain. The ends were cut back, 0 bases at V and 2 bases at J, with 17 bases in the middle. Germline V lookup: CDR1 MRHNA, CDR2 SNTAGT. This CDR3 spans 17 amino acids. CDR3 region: CASSDSPRDGYPYEQYF. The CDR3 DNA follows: TGTGCCAGCAGTGACTCTCCCCGAGATGGCTATCCCTACGAGCAGTACTTC.

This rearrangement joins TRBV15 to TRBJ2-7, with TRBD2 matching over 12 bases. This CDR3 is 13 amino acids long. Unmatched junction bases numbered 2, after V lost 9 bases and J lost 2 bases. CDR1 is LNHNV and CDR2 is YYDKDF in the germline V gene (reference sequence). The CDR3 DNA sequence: TGTGCCACTAGGACTAGCGGGGCCTACGAGCAGTACTTC. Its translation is CATRTSGAYEQYF.

The DNA of the CDR3 is TGTGCCAGCAGCCAAGACCGACGGTTTCAAGAGACCCAGTACTTC. It specifies CASSQDRRFQETQYF. V gene TRBV14 combines with J gene TRBJ2-5; D is undetermined. CDR1 is SGHDN and CDR2 is FVKESK in the germline V gene. V gave up 0 bases and J gave up 2 bases, with 10 bases separating them. The CDR3 contains 15 residues.

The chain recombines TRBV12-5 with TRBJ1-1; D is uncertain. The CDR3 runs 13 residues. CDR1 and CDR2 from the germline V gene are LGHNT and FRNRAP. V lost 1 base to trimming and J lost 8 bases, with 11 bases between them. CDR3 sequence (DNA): TGTGCTAGTGGTTTGGGCGGCCCTCTGGAAGCTTTCTTT. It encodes CASGLGGPLEAFF. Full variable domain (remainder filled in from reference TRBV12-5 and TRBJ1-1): DARVTQTPRHKVTEMGQEVTMRCQPILGHNTVFWYRQTMMQGLELLAYFRNRAPLDDSGMPKDRFSAEMPDATLATLKIQPSEPRDSAVYFCASGLGGPLEAFFGQGTRLTVV.

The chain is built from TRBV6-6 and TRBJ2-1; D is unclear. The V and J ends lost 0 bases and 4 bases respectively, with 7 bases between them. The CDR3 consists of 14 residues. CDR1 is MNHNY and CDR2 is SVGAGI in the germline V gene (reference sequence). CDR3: CASSYSPTYNEQFF. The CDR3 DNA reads TGTGCCAGCAGTTACTCCCCTACTTACAATGAGCAGTTCTTC.

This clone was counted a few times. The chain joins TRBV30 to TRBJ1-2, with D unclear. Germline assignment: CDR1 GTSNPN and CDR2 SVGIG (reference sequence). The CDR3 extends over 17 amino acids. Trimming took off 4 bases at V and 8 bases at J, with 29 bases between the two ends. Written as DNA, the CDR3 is TGTGCCTGGAAATTTGGGGAGCCGACTTGGATAATCGTGGGCTACACCTTC. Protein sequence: CAWKFGEPTWIIVGYTF.

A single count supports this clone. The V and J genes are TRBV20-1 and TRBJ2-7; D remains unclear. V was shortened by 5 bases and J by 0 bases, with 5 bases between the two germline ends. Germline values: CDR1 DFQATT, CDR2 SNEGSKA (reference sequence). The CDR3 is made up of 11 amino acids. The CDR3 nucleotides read TGCAGTGCTCTTAGCTCCTACGAGCAGTACTTC. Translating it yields CSALSSYEQYF.

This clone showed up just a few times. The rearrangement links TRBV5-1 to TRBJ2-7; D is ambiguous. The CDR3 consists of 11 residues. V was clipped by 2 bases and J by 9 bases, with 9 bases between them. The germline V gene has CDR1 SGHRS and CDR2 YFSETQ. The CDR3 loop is CASSFQSVQYF. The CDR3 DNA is TGCGCCAGCAGCTTCCAAAGTGTGCAGTACTTC. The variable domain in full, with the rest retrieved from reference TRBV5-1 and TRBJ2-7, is KAGVTQTPRYLIKTRGQQVTLSCSPISGHRSVSWYQQTPGQGLQFLFEYFSETQRNKGNFPGRFSGRQFSNSRSEMNVSTLELGDSALYLCASSFQSVQYFGPGTRLTVT.

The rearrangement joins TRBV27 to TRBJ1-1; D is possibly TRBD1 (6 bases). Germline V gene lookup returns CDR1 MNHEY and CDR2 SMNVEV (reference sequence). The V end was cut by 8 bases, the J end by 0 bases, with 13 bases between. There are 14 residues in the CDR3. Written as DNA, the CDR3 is TGTGCCAGCGGAGGACAGCCTTTGAACACTGAAGCTTTCTTT. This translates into CASGGQPLNTEAFF.

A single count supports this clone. CDR3 loop: CASSLQREPQETQYF. The CDR3 nucleotides read TGTGCCAGCAGCTTACAGCGGGAACCACAAGAGACCCAGTACTTC. The gene calls are TRBV7-8 and TRBJ2-5; TRBD2 matches at 7 bases. Germline lookup yields CDR1 SGHVS and CDR2 FQNEAQ. This CDR3 is built from 15 residues. V trimming: 2 bases; J trimming: 2 bases; junction bases outside the gene matches: 5.

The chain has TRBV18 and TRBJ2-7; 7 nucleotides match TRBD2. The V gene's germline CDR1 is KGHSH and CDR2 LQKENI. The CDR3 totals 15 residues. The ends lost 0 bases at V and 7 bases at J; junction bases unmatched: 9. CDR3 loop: CASSPPTPGAGEQYF. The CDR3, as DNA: TGTGCCAGCTCACCACCGACCCCTGGAGCGGGAGAGCAGTACTTC.

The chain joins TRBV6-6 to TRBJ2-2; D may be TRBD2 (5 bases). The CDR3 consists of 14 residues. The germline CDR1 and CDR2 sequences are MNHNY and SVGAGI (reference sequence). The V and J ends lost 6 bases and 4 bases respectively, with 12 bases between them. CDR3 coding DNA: TGTGCCAGCAGCCCAAATCGGGGCACCGGGGAGCTGTTTTTT. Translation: CASSPNRGTGELFF.

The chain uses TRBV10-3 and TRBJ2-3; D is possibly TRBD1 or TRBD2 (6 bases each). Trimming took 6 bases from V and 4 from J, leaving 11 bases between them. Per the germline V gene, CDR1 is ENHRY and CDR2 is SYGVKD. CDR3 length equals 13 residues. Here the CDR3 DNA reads TGTGCCATCAGGGGGGGCGAGGCAGATACGCAGTATTTT. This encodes CAIRGGEADTQYF.

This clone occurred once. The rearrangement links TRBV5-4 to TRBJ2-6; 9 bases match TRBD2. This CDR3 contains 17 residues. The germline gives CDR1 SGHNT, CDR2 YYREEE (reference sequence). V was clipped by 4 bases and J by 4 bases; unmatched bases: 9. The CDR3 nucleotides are TGTGCCAGCAGCAATGCGGCGGGGGGGCCCGGGGCCAACGTCCTGACTTTC. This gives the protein CASSNAAGGPGANVLTF.

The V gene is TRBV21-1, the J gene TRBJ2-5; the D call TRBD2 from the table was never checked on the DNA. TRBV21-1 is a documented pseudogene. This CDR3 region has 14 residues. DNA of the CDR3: TGTGCCAGCAAACGGGACTTCCATGTGGAGACCCAGTACTTC. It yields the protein CASKRDFHVETQYF.

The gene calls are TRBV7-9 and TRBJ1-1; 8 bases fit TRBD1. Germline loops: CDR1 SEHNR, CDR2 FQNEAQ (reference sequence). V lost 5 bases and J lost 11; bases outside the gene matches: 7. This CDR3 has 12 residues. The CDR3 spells CASSPQGAGAFF. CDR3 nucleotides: TGTGCCAGCAGCCCCCAGGGGGCCGGCGCTTTCTTT. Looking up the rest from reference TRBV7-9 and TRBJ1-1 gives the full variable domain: DTGVSQNPRHKITKRGQNVTFRCDPISEHNRLYWYRQTLGQGPEFLTYFQNEAQLEKSRLLSDRFSAERPKGSFSTLEIQRTEQGDSAMYLCASSPQGAGAFFGQGTRLTVV.

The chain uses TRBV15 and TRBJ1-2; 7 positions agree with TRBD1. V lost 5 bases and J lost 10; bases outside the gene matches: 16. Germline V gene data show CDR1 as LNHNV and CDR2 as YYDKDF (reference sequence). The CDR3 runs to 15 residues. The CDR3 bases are TGTGCCACCAGCGCTTCCGTTCCACAGGGGTTTGACTACACCTTC. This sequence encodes CATSASVPQGFDYTF.

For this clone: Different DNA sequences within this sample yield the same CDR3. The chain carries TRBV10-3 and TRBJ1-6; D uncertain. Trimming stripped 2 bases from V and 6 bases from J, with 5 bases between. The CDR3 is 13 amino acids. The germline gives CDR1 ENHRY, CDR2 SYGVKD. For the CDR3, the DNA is TGTGCCATCAGTGAGGAAGGTAATTCACCCCTCCACTTT. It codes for CAISEEGNSPLHF.